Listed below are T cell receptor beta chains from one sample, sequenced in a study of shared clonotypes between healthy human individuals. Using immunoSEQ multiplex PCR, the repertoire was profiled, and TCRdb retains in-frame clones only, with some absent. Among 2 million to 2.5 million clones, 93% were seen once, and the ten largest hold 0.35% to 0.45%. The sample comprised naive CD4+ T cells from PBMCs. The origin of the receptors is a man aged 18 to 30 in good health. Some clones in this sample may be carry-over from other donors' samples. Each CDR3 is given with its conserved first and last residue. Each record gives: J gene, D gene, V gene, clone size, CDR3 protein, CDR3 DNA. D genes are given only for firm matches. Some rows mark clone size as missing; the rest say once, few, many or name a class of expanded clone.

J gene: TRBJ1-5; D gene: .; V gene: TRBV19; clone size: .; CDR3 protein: CATGRAYSNQPQHF; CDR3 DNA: TGTGCCACCGGTCGGGCGTATAGCAATCAGCCCCAGCATTTT
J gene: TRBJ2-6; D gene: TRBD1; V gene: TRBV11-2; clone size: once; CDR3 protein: CASSPLVGQGLSGANVLTF; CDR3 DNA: TGTGCCAGCAGCCCGCTCGTCGGACAGGGCCTATCTGGGGCCAACGTCCTGACTTTC
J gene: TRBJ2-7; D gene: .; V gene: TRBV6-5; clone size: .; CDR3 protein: CASSWSRGGPHEQYF; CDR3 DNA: TGTGCCAGCAGTTGGTCGAGAGGAGGGCCCCACGAGCAGTACTTC
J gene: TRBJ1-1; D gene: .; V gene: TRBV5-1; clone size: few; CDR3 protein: CASSSRGGEAFF; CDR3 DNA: TGCGCCAGCAGCTCCAGGGGAGGTGAAGCTTTCTTT
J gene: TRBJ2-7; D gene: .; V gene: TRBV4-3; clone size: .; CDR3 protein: CASSQVGATSYEQYF; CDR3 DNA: TGCGCCAGCAGCCAAGTCGGAGCGACCTCCTACGAGCAGTACTTC
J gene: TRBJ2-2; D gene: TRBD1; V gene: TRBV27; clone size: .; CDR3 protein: CASSSLESHRGGELFF; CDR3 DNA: TGTGCCAGCAGTTCCCTCGAATCCCACAGGGGCGGGGAGCTGTTTTTT
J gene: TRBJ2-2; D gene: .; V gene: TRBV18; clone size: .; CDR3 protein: CASSPLAPTGNTGELFF; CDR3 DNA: TGTGCCAGCTCTCCCTTGGCCCCGACAGGGAACACCGGGGAGCTGTTTTTT
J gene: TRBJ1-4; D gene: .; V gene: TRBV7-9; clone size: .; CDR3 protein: CASSFADNFNEKLFF; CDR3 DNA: TGTGCCAGCAGCTTCGCAGACAACTTTAATGAAAAACTGTTTTTT
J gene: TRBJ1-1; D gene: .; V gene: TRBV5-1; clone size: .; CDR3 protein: CASSLVGQNTEAFF; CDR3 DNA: TGCGCCAGCAGCTTGGTTGGCCAGAACACTGAAGCTTTCTTT
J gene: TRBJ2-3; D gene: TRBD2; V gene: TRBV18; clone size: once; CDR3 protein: CASSPTSGGTDTQYF; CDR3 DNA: TGTGCCAGCTCACCTACTAGCGGGGGGACAGATACGCAGTATTTT
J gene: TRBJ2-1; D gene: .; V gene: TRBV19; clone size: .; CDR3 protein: CASSNYNEQFF; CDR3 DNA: TGTGCCAGTAGTAACTACAATGAGCAGTTCTTC
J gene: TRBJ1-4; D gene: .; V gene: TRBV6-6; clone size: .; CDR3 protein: CASSSGANEKLFF; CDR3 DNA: TGTGCCAGCAGCTCCGGAGCTAATGAAAAACTGTTTTTT
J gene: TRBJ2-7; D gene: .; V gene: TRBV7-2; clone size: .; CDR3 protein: CASSEEGRTSYEQYF; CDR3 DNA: TGTGCCAGCAGCGAAGAGGGGAGGACCTCCTACGAGCAGTACTTC
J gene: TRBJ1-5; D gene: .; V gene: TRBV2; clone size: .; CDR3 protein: CASSDPGSNQPQHF; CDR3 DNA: TGTGCCAGCAGTGACCCCGGGAGTAATCAGCCCCAGCATTTT
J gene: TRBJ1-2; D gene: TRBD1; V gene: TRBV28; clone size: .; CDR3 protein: CASLSRTGTFYGYTF; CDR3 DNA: TGTGCCAGTCTGAGTAGGACAGGGACGTTCTATGGCTACACCTTC
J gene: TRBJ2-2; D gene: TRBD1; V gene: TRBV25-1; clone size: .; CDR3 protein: CASSDRQGAGTGELFF; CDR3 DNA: TGTGCCAGCAGTGATCGACAGGGGGCCGGCACCGGGGAGCTGTTTTTT
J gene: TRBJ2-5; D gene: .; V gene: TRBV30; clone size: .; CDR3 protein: CAWSVANWAQYF; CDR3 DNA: TGTGCCTGGAGTGTAGCCAACTGGGCGCAGTACTTC
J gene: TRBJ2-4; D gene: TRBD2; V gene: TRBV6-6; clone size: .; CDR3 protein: CASSLGREKNIQYF; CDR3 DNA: TGTGCCAGCAGCCTCGGGCGGGAGAAAAACATTCAGTACTTC
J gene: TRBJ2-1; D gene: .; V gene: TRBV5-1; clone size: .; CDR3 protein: CASSLQGPSSYNEQFF; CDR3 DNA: TGCGCCAGCAGCTTGCAAGGGCCGAGCTCCTACAATGAGCAGTTCTTC
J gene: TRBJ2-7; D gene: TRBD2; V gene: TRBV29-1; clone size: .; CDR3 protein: CSVALGLAGEYSYEQYF; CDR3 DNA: TGCAGCGTTGCTCTGGGACTAGCGGGAGAGTACTCCTACGAGCAGTACTTC
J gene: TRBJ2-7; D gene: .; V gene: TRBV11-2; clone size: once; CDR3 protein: CASSLGTRGAGEQYF; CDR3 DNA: TGTGCCAGCAGCTTAGGGACACGGGGGGCGGGCGAGCAGTACTTC
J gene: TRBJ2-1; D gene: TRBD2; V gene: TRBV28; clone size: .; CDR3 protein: CASGPAGGSYNEQFF; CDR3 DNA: TGTGCCAGCGGCCCCGCGGGAGGAAGCTACAATGAGCAGTTCTTC
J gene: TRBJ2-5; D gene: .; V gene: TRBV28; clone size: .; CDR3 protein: CASSPILETQYF; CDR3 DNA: TGTGCCAGCAGCCCCATTCTGGAGACCCAGTACTTC
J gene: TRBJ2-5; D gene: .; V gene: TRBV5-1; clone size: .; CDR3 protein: CASSLVGQEHTQYF; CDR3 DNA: TGCGCCAGCAGCTTGGTAGGGCAGGAACATACCCAGTACTTC
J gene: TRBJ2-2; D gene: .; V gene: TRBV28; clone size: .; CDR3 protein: CASRRGMVRPGSRELFF; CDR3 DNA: TGTGCCAGCAGGAGGGGCATGGTTCGGCCGGGCTCACGGGAGCTGTTTTTT
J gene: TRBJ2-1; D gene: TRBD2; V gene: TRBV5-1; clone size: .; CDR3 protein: CASSLTSGPGNEQFF; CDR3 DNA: TGCGCCAGCAGCTTAACTAGCGGGCCAGGGAATGAGCAGTTCTTC
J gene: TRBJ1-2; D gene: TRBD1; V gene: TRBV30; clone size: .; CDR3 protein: CAWSVTQGARGYTF; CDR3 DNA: TGTGCCTGGAGTGTAACGCAGGGGGCGCGGGGCTACACCTTC
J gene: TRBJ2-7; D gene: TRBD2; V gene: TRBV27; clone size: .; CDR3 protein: CASSLAGGYEQYF; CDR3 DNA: TGTGCCAGCAGTTTGGCGGGGGGCTACGAGCAGTACTTC
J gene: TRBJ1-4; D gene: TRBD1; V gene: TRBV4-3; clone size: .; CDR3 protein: CASSPQGAVNGKLFF; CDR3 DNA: TGCGCCAGCAGCCCACAGGGGGCCGTAAACGGGAAACTGTTTTTT
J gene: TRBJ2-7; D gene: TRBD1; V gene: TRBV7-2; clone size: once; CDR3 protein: CASSFGTGGRQYF; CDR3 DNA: TGTGCCAGCAGCTTCGGGACAGGCGGGCGGCAGTACTTC
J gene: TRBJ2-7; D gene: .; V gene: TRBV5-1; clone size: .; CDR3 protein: CASSLVDGEQYF; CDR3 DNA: TGCGCCAGCAGCTTGGTAGATGGCGAGCAGTACTTC
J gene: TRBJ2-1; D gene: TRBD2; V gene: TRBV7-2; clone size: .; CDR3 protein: CASSLAGLAGVKPYNEQFF; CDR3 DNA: TGTGCCAGCAGCTTAGCAGGACTAGCGGGAGTAAAGCCCTACAATGAGCAGTTCTTC
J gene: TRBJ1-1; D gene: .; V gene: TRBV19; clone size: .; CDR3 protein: CASSSLPGTSPEAFF; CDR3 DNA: TGTGCCAGTAGCTCCCTTCCCGGGACATCCCCTGAAGCTTTCTTT
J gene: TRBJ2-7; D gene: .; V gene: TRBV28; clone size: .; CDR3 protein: CASSLFKGEQYF; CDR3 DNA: TGTGCCAGCAGTTTATTTAAGGGAGAGCAGTACTTC
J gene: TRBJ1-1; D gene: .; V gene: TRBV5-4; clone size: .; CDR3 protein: CASSLPLGFEAFF; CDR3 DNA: TGTGCCAGCAGCTTGCCCCTAGGGTTTGAAGCTTTCTTT
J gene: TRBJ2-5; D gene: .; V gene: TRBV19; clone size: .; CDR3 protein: CASTQTGTVQETQYF; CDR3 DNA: TGTGCCAGTACCCAAACCGGGACGGTCCAAGAGACCCAGTACTTC
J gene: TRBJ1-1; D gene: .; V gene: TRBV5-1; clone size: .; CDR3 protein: CASSAGALGTEAFF; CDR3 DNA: TGCGCCAGCAGCGCGGGGGCTCTGGGCACTGAAGCTTTCTTT
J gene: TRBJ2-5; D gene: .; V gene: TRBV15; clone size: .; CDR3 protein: CATSAYEAQYF; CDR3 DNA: TGTGCCACCAGCGCCTATGAGGCCCAGTACTTC
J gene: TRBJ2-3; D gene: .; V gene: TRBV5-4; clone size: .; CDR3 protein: CASSSPRGTDTQYF; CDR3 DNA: TGTGCCAGCAGCTCCCCCCGGGGCACAGATACGCAGTATTTT
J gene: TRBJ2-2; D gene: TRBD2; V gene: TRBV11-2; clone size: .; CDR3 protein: CASSSRILAGGDTGELFF; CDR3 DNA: TGTGCCAGCAGCTCCCGGATACTAGCGGGAGGGGACACCGGGGAGCTGTTTTTT
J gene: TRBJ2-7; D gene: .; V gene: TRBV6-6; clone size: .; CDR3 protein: CASSEEDYEQYF; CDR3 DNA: TGTGCCAGCAGCGAGGAAGACTACGAGCAGTACTTC
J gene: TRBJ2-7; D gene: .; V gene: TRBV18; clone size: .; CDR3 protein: CASSPTTTPSYEQYF; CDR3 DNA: TGTGCCAGCTCACCCACGACTACACCATCCTACGAGCAGTACTTC
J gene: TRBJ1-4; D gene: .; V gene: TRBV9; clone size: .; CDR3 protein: CASSPGHLRANEKLFF; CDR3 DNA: TGTGCCAGCAGCCCGGGACATTTGAGGGCTAATGAAAAACTGTTTTTT
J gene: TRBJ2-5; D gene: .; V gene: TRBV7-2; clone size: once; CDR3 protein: CASSPLGGLETQYF; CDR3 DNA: TGTGCCAGCAGCCCCCTGGGAGGTTTGGAGACCCAGTACTTC
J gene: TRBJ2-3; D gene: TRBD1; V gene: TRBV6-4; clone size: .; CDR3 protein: CASSDSGGAFTDTQYF; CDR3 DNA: TGTGCCAGCAGTGACTCAGGGGGCGCATTCACAGATACGCAGTATTTT
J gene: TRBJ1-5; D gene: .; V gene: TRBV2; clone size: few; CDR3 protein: CASSNRQQGNQPQHF; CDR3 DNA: TGTGCCAGCAGTAACCGGCAACAGGGTAATCAGCCCCAGCATTTT
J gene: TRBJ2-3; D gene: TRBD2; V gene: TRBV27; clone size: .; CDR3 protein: CASRRSSGTTTQYF; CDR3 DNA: TGTGCCAGCCGCCGATCTAGCGGGACGACGACGCAGTATTTT
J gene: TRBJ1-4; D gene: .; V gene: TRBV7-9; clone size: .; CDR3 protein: CASSLGRGVGEKLFF; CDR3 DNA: TGTGCCAGCAGCTTAGGTCGGGGTGTAGGTGAAAAACTGTTTTTT